These 12 T cell receptor beta chains were all obtained from the same sample, sequenced in a study of PD-1 blockade in mismatch repair-deficient tumors. Sequencing used immunoSEQ multiplex PCR; TCRdb keeps in-frame clones, though not all of them. The data contain roughly 120,000 clones, more than 60% of them singletons. The material was peripheral blood, obtained 60 to 65 weeks after starting pembrolizumab. The receptors stem from an adult with mismatch repair-deficient cancer.

The chain has TRBV14 and TRBJ1-2; a possible D gene is TRBD1 (5 bases). Germline lookup yields CDR1 SGHDN and CDR2 FVKESK. The V end lost 4 bases, the J end lost 3 bases, and 12 bases lay between the germline ends. The CDR3 covers 14 residues. For the CDR3, the DNA is TGTGCCAGCAGCCCCAGGGATCGCTACTATGGCTACACCTTC. Amino acid sequence: CASSPRDRYYGYTF. Full variable domain (remainder filled in from reference TRBV14 and TRBJ1-2): EAGVTQFPSHSVIEKGQTVTLRCDPISGHDNLYWYRRVMGKEIKFLLHFVKESKQDESGMPNNRFLAERTGGTYSTLKVQPAELEDSGVYFCASSPRDRYYGYTFGSGTRLTVV.

V gene TRBV4-1 combines with J gene TRBJ1-4; TRBD1 matches at 8 bases. CDR1 is MGHRA and CDR2 is YSYEKL in the germline V gene. The CDR3 contains 16 residues. The V and J ends lost 4 bases and 0 bases, in that order; junction bases with no gene match: 4. CDR3 coding DNA: TGCGCCAGCAGCCGGGACAGGATAGCAACTAATGAAAAACTGTTTTTT. It yields the protein CASSRDRIATNEKLFF.

This chain links TRBV11-3 with TRBJ1-1; 7 nucleotides match TRBD1. The CDR3 consists of 14 residues. Losses at the gene ends were 0 bases for V and 11 bases for J; bases not matched to a gene: 9. Germline CDR1 and CDR2: SGHNT and YENEEA. The DNA of the CDR3 is TGTGCCAGCAGCTTAGATTCGTACAGGGGAATTGCTTTCTTT. Encoded protein: CASSLDSYRGIAFF.

The rearrangement joins TRBV2 to TRBJ2-5; D gene ambiguous. Per germline, CDR1 SNHLY and CDR2 FYNNEI. The CDR3 loop spans 12 amino acids. Trimming stripped 6 bases from V and 2 bases from J, with 7 bases between. CDR3 sequence reads: CASRLNQETQYF. CDR3 DNA sequence: TGTGCCAGCAGACTTAATCAAGAGACCCAGTACTTC.

This clone was observed a single time. The rearrangement links TRBV18 to TRBJ2-2, with D possibly matching TRBD2 (5 bases). The germline gives CDR1 KGHSH, CDR2 LQKENI. The CDR3 covers 17 residues. The V gene lost 2 bases and the J gene lost 7 bases, with 20 bases spanning the gap. The CDR3 region has the DNA TGTGCCAGCTCACCAGCCGGGCTCCAGACGGGGAACGGGGAGCTGTTTTTT. Protein: CASSPAGLQTGNGELFF.

A single count supports this clone. The genes are TRBV12-5 and TRBJ1-1; maybe TRBD1 (5 bases). V gave up 7 bases and J gave up 1 base, with 13 bases separating them. CDR1 is LGHNT, CDR2 FRNRAP, per germline. The CDR3 is made up of 14 amino acids. Here the CDR3 DNA reads TGTGCTAGTGCTTCTCAGGGCCCGAACACTGAAGCTTTCTTT. This gives the protein CASASQGPNTEAFF. Based on the CDR3 plus reference TRBV12-5 and TRBJ1-1, the full variable domain is DARVTQTPRHKVTEMGQEVTMRCQPILGHNTVFWYRQTMMQGLELLAYFRNRAPLDDSGMPKDRFSAEMPDATLATLKIQPSEPRDSAVYFCASASQGPNTEAFFGQGTRLTVV.

The chain links TRBV5-6 to TRBJ1-1; 8 bases are shared with TRBD1. CDR1 is SGHDT, CDR2 YYEEEE, per germline. The CDR3 covers 13 residues. V lost 7 bases and J lost 5; bases outside the gene matches: 7. CDR3 in DNA: TGTGCCAGCCGCGGACAGGGAAGGACTGAAGCTTTCTTT. As protein: CASRGQGRTEAFF.

The genes are TRBV30 and TRBJ2-1; 12 bases are a match to TRBD2. J was trimmed by 6 bases and V by 2 bases; bases with no gene match: 2. Germline loops: CDR1 GTSNPN, CDR2 SVGIG (reference sequence). This CDR3 spans 14 amino acids. CDR3 in DNA: TGTGCCTGGAGTCTAGCGGGAGGGCCCAATGAGCAGTTCTTC. This sequence encodes CAWSLAGGPNEQFF.

This clone showed up just a few times. The genes are TRBV10-1 and TRBJ2-1; 12 positions agree with TRBD2. From germline, CDR1 is WNHNN and CDR2 SYGVQD (reference sequence). The CDR3 sequence is 20 residues long. V was clipped by 4 bases and J by 0 bases; unmatched bases: 13. The CDR3 region has the DNA TGCGCCAGCAGTGGTTCGCGGCTAGCGGGAGGGCCCGTCTCCTACAATGAGCAGTTCTTC. Residues: CASSGSRLAGGPVSYNEQFF.

V usage is TRBV30 and J usage is TRBJ2-6; D is uncertain. The ends were cut back, 5 bases at V and 0 bases at J, with 8 bases in the middle. The germline CDR1 and CDR2 sequences are GTSNPN and SVGIG (reference sequence). The CDR3 runs 14 residues. CDR3 nucleotides: TGTGCCTGGCGGTCCTACTCTGGGGCCAACGTCCTGACTTTC. Translating gives CAWRSYSGANVLTF.

The chain is built from TRBV6-5 and TRBJ1-2, with D perhaps TRBD1 (5 bases). This CDR3 is 13 amino acids long. V lost 8 bases to trimming and J lost 4 bases, with 14 bases between them. CDR1 and CDR2 from the germline V gene are MNHEY and SVGAGI. CDR3 sequence reads: CASFGGYTYGYTF. Written as DNA, the CDR3 is TGTGCCAGCTTCGGGGGATATACCTATGGCTACACCTTC.

CDR3 nucleotides: TGTGCCAGCAGTTCCTCCGTGGGTTACGAGCAGTACTTC. Amino acid sequence: CASSSSVGYEQYF. This rearrangement joins TRBV6-5 to TRBJ2-7; no clear D gene. CDR1 MNHEY and CDR2 SVGAGI come from the germline V gene. The V end lost 4 bases, the J end lost 4 bases, and 11 bases lay between the germline ends. The CDR3 loop spans 13 amino acids.